Below, one TCR beta chain is given with its context. Its specificity is not known. These data come from a study of CD4 T cells in relation to SARS-CoV-2 and coronaviruses. At the level of the study: Controls used an HIV-1 Nef peptide pool or no peptide.

CD4+ T cells from unexposed donors were obtained before the COVID-19 pandemic (2011-2018). Isolation of CD4+ T cells took place after roughly nine days in culture. Cells permitting, SARS-CoV-2 S/N and four cold-coronavirus spikes were tested on unexposed-donor CD4+ T cells. On days 3 and 7, cultures got half fresh IL-2 medium. Using immunoSEQ multiplex PCR, the repertoire was profiled, and TCRdb retains in-frame clones only, with some absent. Of under 20,000 clones detected, roughly 80% appear once; the ten largest clones hold approximately 15%. The CDR3 consists of 11 residues. V shed 0 bases and J shed 2 bases, with 1 base lying between them. The germline V gene encodes CDR1 GTSNPN and CDR2 SVGIG (reference sequence).

The rearrangement joins TRBV30 to TRBJ1-1; no clear D gene. Source material: CD4+ T cells from PBMCs, cultured in vitro. The source is a human donor in good health. This CDR3 is CAWSVNTEAFF. CDR3 DNA sequence: TGTGCCTGGAGTGTAAACACTGAAGCTTTCTTT. The complete variable domain, with remaining parts taken from reference TRBV30 and TRBJ1-1, reads SQTIHQWPATLVQPVGSPLSLECTVEGTSNPNLYWYRQAAGRGLQLLFYSVGIGQISSEVPQNLSASRPQDRQFILSSKKLLLSDSGFYLCAWSVNTEAFFGQGTRLTVV.